The clone carrying this T cell receptor beta chain was detected only once. The antigen remains undetermined. The data are from a study of Ad26.COV2.S vaccination and SARS-CoV-2 variants. Looking at the study overall: Sample donor was a member of the COV1001 Ad26.COV2.S trial arm.

Assay used: immunoSEQ multiplex PCR; TCRdb lists only in-frame clones, some missing. The sample holds 300,000 to 350,000 clones; roughly 90% are singletons and the top ten take 5.5%. This CDR3 region has 12 residues. The germline V gene encodes CDR1 KGHDR and CDR2 SFDVKD. Trimming left V 2 bases short and J 2 bases short, with 2 bases between. Findings and limits, study-wide: Considerable breadth of spike-specific CD8+ and CD4+ T cell responses has reportedly been documented following vaccination. Analyses that measured TCR breadth and depth may have underestimated total T cell responses.

Treatment meaning: some 19 received Ad26.COV2.S at low or high dose, single or two shots; roughly five received placebo; per-sample allocation not given. The study sampled participants on day 63 after the first vaccine or placebo injection. Source: peripheral blood, taken in a trial of Ad26.COV2.S vaccine versus placebo. The genes are TRBV24-1 and TRBJ1-2, with D hard to call. The origin of this receptor is a person aged 18-65 years who received the Ad26.COV2.S COVID-19 vaccine or a placebo. The CDR3 bases are TGTGCCACCAGTGATTCGAACTATGGCTACACCTTC. Its protein product is CATSDSNYGYTF.